The present entry profiles one T cell receptor (beta chain) with its context. Its specificity is not known. This entry is derived from a study of blood T cells in healthy people across ages. General observations from the study: Observed TCR beta diversity per million T cells went down as age went up. This fall followed a roughly linear course with age.

The second PCR ran about 6 to 11 cycles with a sample-barcoded 5' primer and J-beta primers. Via MiXCR, TCRdb re-called the 5' RACE reads, giving one row per CDR3 protein. The data contain over 700,000 distinct CDR3 sequences, around a quarter of them singletons. The CDR3 contains 15 residues. The germline V gene encodes CDR1 SEHNR and CDR2 FQNEAQ (reference sequence). J was trimmed by 3 bases and V by 3 bases; bases with no gene match: 4. This sample was shared with a second study, whose subject was T cells of mothers and their children. That paper states: Three healthy Caucasian mothers served as donors, and their six children did as well. In related and unrelated pairs alike, thymic selection shapes TCR recombination output, with inherited differences minor. No persistent microchimeric T cell clones were detected.

The rearrangement joins TRBV7-9 to TRBJ2-5; 10 positions match TRBD1. This receptor was obtained from a boy younger than 18 in good health. The sample comprised blood. The CDR3 DNA reads as TGTGCCAGCAGCTTGGGACAGGGGATCAAAGAGACCCAGTACTTC. Translated, it gives CASSLGQGIKETQYF.